This TCR beta chain was found in a study of CD8+ T cells in alopecia areata. TCR sequencing used cDNA made by reverse transcription of extracted RNA. Sequenced by immunoSEQ multiplex PCR; TCRdb stores in-frame clones only, minus some. Among roughly 20,000 clones, more than 60% were seen once, and the ten largest hold roughly 6%. Germline-derived CDR1 and CDR2 are MGHRA and YSYEKL. The V segment lost 0 bases and the J segment 5 bases; nucleotides outside the gene matches: 11. The CDR3 runs 19 residues. Both peripheral blood and punch biopsies of lesional scalp skin were obtained from patients who had alopecia areata.

The V and J genes are TRBV4-1 and TRBJ2-3; TRBD2 agrees at 13 bases. Here the sequenced sample was skin, taken at week 0. The clonotype was recovered from a human donor with alopecia areata. This CDR3 is CASSQDPRTSGGPGDTQYF. The DNA for the CDR3 is TGCGCCAGCAGCCAAGATCCCCGGACTAGCGGGGGCCCCGGAGATACGCAGTATTTT.